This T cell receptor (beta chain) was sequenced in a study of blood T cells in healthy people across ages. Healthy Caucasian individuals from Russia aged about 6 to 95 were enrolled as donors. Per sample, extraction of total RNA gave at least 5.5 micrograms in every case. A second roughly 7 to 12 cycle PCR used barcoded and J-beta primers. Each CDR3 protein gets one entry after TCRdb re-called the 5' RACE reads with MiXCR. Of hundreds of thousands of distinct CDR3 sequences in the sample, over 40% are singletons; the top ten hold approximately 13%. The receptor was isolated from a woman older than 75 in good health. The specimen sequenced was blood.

Here the CDR3 reads CASSSLQGPGNEQFF. The CDR3 DNA follows: TGTGCCAGCAGTTCTCTACAGGGGCCGGGCAATGAGCAGTTCTTC. The rearrangement joins TRBV28 to TRBJ2-1; 7 bases agree with TRBD1. Germline V lookup: CDR1 MDHEN, CDR2 SYDVKM. This CDR3 comprises 15 residues. With V trimmed by 4 bases and J by 6 bases, 9 bases remained unmatched. The complete variable domain, with remaining parts taken from reference TRBV28 and TRBJ2-1, reads DVKVTQSSRYLVKRTGEKVFLECVQDMDHENMFWYRQDPGLGLRLIYFSYDVKMKEKGDIPEGYSVSREKKERFSLILESASTNQTSMYLCASSSLQGPGNEQFFGPGTRLTVL.